The rows below give T cell receptor beta chains drawn from one sample of a study of shared clonotypes between healthy human individuals. Produced via immunoSEQ multiplex PCR; TCRdb's table is partial and in-frame only. The profile shows about 2.2 million clones, 80% to 95% of them singletons. The sequenced material came from naive CD8+ T cells from PBMCs. These receptor sequences come from a man aged 18-30 years in good health. Some clones in this sample may be carry-over from other donors' samples. The CDR3 runs from the conserved cysteine through the conserved F or W. A D gene is named only where the DNA matches it firmly. Some rows mark clone size as missing; the rest say once, few, many or name a class of expanded clone.

d_gene | abundance | j_gene | v_gene | len | CDR3nt | CDR3aa
NA | NA | TRBJ2-3 | TRBV12-5 | 11 | TGTGCTAGTGGTTTTGCAGATACGCAGTATTTT | CASGFADTQYF
TRBD1 | NA | TRBJ2-7 | TRBV4-1 | 14 | TGCGCCAGCGGACCGGGACAGGGGTTTTACGAGCAGTACTTC | CASGPGQGFYEQYF
NA | NA | TRBJ1-3 | TRBV4-2 | 14 | TGTGCCAGCAGCCAATCCCGGGGGGGAAACACCATATATTTT | CASSQSRGGNTIYF
TRBD1 | NA | TRBJ1-1 | TRBV15 | 14 | TGTGCCACCTCCCGCCGGGACAGCAACACTGAAGCTTTCTTT | CATSRRDSNTEAFF
NA | few | TRBJ1-2 | TRBV4-2 | 13 | TGTGCCAGCAGGCCTGGGGGTAACTATGGCTACACCTTC | CASRPGGNYGYTF
TRBD2 | NA | TRBJ2-2 | TRBV29-1 | 13 | TGCAGCGTTGCGGGGGGGATCACCGGGGAGCTGTTTTTT | CSVAGGITGELFF
NA | NA | TRBJ2-3 | TRBV28 | 16 | TGTGCCAGCAGCCCCTTGACTGACGGGAGTGCTGATACGCAGTATTTT | CASSPLTDGSADTQYF
TRBD2 | once | TRBJ2-1 | TRBV10-2 | 15 | TGCGCCAGCAGTGAGAAGCGGGAGGCCTACAATGAGCAGTTCTTC | CASSEKREAYNEQFF
TRBD1 | NA | TRBJ1-5 | TRBV4-1 | 19 | TGCGCCAGCAGCCCCGTAGGGACAGGGTCATATTGGAGCAATCAGCCCCAGCATTTT | CASSPVGTGSYWSNQPQHF
NA | NA | TRBJ1-5 | TRBV5-1 | 14 | TGCGCCAGCAGTTGGTCTTACGGCAATCAGCCCCAGCATTTT | CASSWSYGNQPQHF
NA | few | TRBJ1-1 | TRBV9 | 16 | TGTGCCAGCAGCGTAGGTCGGGATACAGGGAACACTGAAGCTTTCTTT | CASSVGRDTGNTEAFF
NA | NA | TRBJ2-1 | TRBV27 | 14 | TGTGCCAGCAGTTTGGGTGGACTGTACAATGAGCAGTTCTTC | CASSLGGLYNEQFF
NA | NA | TRBJ1-2 | TRBV10-1 | 18 | TGCGCCAGCAGTGAGCCAACCTCGGCAGGGCCCGCCAACTATGGCTACACCTTC | CASSEPTSAGPANYGYTF
TRBD2 | NA | TRBJ2-1 | TRBV30 | 14 | TGTGCCTGGAGTGTCACTAGCGGGAGGAACGAGCAGTTCTTC | CAWSVTSGRNEQFF
TRBD2 | NA | TRBJ2-1 | TRBV5-1 | 16 | TGCGCCAGCATAGCTAGCGGGAGGGGTATCGACAATGAGCAGTTCTTC | CASIASGRGIDNEQFF
TRBD1 | NA | TRBJ2-5 | TRBV29-1 | 14 | TGCAGCGTTCCCGGGACAGGGTCTTGGGAGACCCAGTACTTC | CSVPGTGSWETQYF
TRBD2 | once | TRBJ2-3 | TRBV14 | 15 | TGTGCCAGCAGCCAAGGAGCGGGGGGCACAGATACGCAGTATTTT | CASSQGAGGTDTQYF
NA | NA | TRBJ1-2 | TRBV28 | 17 | TGTGCCAGCAGTTCCAGTGAGGGGGGACATCCCTACTATGGCTACACCTTC | CASSSSEGGHPYYGYTF
NA | NA | TRBJ2-1 | TRBV10-3 | 14 | TGTGCCATCAGTTGGGGGGAGGACCGATATGAGCAGTTCTTC | CAISWGEDRYEQFF
NA | few | TRBJ1-1 | TRBV6-5 | 14 | TGTGCCAGCAGTTCAAGGGCAATTGACGAAGAGGCTTTCTTT | CASSSRAIDEEAFF
TRBD1 | NA | TRBJ2-7 | TRBV27 | 15 | TGTGCCAGCAGTTCACCCGGGACAGGGGACTACGAGCAGTACTTC | CASSSPGTGDYEQYF
TRBD1 | NA | TRBJ2-1 | TRBV7-2 | 14 | TGTGCCAGCCTCGACAGGGAGTATTTAAATGAGCAGTTCTTC | CASLDREYLNEQFF
NA | once | TRBJ1-2 | TRBV4-1 | 17 | TGCGCCAGCAGCCAAGATCTTGGAAACAGGGATTTGGACGGCTACACCTTC | CASSQDLGNRDLDGYTF
NA | NA | TRBJ2-7 | TRBV29-1 | 13 | TGCAGCGTTGTCTCCAGGGATGCCTACGAGCAGTACTTC | CSVVSRDAYEQYF
NA | NA | TRBJ2-7 | TRBV6-5 | 15 | TGTGCCAGCAGTCCCGCCAGGGGCAAGTACTACGAGCAGTACTTC | CASSPARGKYYEQYF
NA | NA | TRBJ2-5 | TRBV6-5 | 11 | TGTGCCAGCAGTTACCGGGAGACCCAGTACTTC | CASSYRETQYF
TRBD2 | NA | TRBJ2-1 | TRBV2 | 15 | TGTGCCAGCAGGGAACTAGCGGGACACTACAATGAGCAGTTCTTC | CASRELAGHYNEQFF
NA | NA | TRBJ1-2 | TRBV7-9 | 12 | TGTGCCAGCAGCTTTGGGGAGGGTGGCTACACCTTC | CASSFGEGGYTF
NA | NA | TRBJ2-5 | TRBV7-9 | 16 | TGTGCCAGCAGCTTCCCCCCCTCTCCAAAAGGGGGGACCCAGTACTTC | CASSFPPSPKGGTQYF
NA | NA | TRBJ2-7 | TRBV5-1 | 14 | TGCGCCAGCAGCTTTTTTAGCGGCTCCTACGAGCAGTACTTC | CASSFFSGSYEQYF
TRBD2 | NA | TRBJ2-1 | TRBV4-1 | 15 | TGCGCCAGCAGCCGACCACTAGCGGCTCACAATGAGCAGTTCTTC | CASSRPLAAHNEQFF
TRBD2 | NA | TRBJ2-7 | TRBV5-6 | 15 | TGTGCCAGCAGCTTGGCTAGCGGGAGGGCCTACGAGCAGTACTTC | CASSLASGRAYEQYF
NA | NA | TRBJ1-2 | TRBV7-6 | 13 | TGTGCCAGCAGCCCCGGGGGATATAATGGCTACACCTTC | CASSPGGYNGYTF
NA | NA | TRBJ1-2 | TRBV6-6 | 13 | TGTGCCAGCAGTTACGGGACGTCTAACGGCTACACCTTC | CASSYGTSNGYTF
NA | NA | TRBJ1-2 | TRBV27 | 12 | TGTGCCAGCAGTTTATCGGGGGCGGGCTACACCTTC | CASSLSGAGYTF
NA | NA | TRBJ2-5 | TRBV7-9 | 14 | TGTGCCAGCAGCCCAGCAGCGGAGGGGGAGACCCAGTACTTC | CASSPAAEGETQYF
NA | NA | TRBJ2-1 | TRBV27 | 13 | TGTGCCAGCAGCCAGTACGTCTACAATGAGCAGTTCTTC | CASSQYVYNEQFF
NA | NA | TRBJ2-2 | TRBV5-1 | 14 | TGCGCCAGCACCACGTCCGAGAGTCACGGGGAGCTGTTTTTT | CASTTSESHGELFF
TRBD2 | NA | TRBJ2-1 | TRBV7-9 | 17 | TGTGCCAGCAGCCCCCTCCAACTAGCGGGGACCTATGATGAGCAGTTCTTC | CASSPLQLAGTYDEQFF
NA | NA | TRBJ2-5 | TRBV5-6 | 15 | TGTGCCAGCAGCTTCTCTCCAACAGGAGAAGAGACCCAGTACTTC | CASSFSPTGEETQYF
TRBD1 | NA | TRBJ2-5 | TRBV28 | 14 | TGTGCCAGCAGTTTAGGGGACAGTGGGGAGACCCAGTACTTC | CASSLGDSGETQYF
NA | NA | TRBJ1-5 | TRBV28 | 15 | TGTGCCAGCAGTTTAGCCGTCAATAGCAATCAGCCCCAGCATTTT | CASSLAVNSNQPQHF